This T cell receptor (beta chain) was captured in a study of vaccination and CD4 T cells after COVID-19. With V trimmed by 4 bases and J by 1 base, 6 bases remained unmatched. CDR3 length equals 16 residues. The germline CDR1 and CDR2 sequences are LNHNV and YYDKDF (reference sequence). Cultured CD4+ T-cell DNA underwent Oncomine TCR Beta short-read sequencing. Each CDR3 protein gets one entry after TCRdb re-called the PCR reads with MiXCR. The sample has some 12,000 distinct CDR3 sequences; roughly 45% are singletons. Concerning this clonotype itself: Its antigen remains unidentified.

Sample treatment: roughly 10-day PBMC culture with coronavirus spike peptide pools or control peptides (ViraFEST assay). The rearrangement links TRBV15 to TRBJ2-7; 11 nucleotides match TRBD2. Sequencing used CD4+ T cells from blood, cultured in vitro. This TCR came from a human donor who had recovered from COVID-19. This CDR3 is CATSTITSGGSYEQYF. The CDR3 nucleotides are TGTGCCACCAGCACTATTACTAGCGGGGGATCCTACGAGCAGTACTTC.